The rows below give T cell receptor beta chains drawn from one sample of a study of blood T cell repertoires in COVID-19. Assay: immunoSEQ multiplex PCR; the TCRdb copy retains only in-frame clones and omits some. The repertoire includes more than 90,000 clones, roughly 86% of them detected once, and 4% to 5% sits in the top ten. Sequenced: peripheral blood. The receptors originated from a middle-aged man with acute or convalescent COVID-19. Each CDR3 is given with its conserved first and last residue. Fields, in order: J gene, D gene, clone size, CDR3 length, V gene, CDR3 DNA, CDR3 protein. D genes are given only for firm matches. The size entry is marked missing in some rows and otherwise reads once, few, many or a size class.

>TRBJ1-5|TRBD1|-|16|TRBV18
TGTGCCAGCTCCTCAGGGGGCGCCGGTAGCAATCAGCCCCAGCATTTT
CASSSGGAGSNQPQHF
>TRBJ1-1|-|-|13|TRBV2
TGTGCCAGCAGTGATTGGCAGAACACTGAAGCTTTCTTT
CASSDWQNTEAFF
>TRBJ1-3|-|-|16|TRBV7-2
TGTGCCAGCAGCTTTACAGGGCCCAGCTCTGGAAACACCATATATTTT
CASSFTGPSSGNTIYF
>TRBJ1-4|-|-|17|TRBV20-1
TGCAGTGCTAGTTTGGGAGGCAGGGACCTAACTAATGAAAAACTGTTTTTT
CSASLGGRDLTNEKLFF
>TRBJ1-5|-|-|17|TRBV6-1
TGTGCCAGCAGTGAAGAAAACGGAGGACCGGGCAATCAGCCCCAGCATTTT
CASSEENGGPGNQPQHF
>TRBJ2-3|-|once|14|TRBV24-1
TGTGCCACCGGGGACGGGGGATACACAGATACGCAGTATTTT
CATGDGGYTDTQYF
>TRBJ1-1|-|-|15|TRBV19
TGTGCCAGTAGTATAATTGGAGGAATGAACACTGAAGCTTTCTTT
CASSIIGGMNTEAFF
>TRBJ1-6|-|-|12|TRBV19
TGTGCCAGTAGTTTCTCCGATTCACCCCTCCACTTT
CASSFSDSPLHF
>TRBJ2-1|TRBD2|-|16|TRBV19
TGTGCCAGTAGTATTCGGTCTAGCGGGGGGACCAATGAGCAGTTCTTC
CASSIRSSGGTNEQFF
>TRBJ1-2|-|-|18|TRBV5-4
TGTGCCAGCAGATCGGGCGAAGGGGGAAACGACATGTACAGTGGCTACACCTTC
CASRSGEGGNDMYSGYTF
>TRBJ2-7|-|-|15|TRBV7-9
TGTGCCAGCAGCTTCCAGGGGATCCCCCCCTACGAGCAGTACTTC
CASSFQGIPPYEQYF
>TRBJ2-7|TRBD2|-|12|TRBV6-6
TGTGCCAGCAGTACACTAGCGCAAGAGCAGTACTTC
CASSTLAQEQYF
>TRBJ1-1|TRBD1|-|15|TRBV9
TGTGCCAGCAGCGCGCCGGACAGGGGGCTGGCTGAAGCTTTCTTT
CASSAPDRGLAEAFF
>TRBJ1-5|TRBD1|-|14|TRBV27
TGTGCCAGCAGTTTACAGGGGGCTAGTCAGCCCCAGCATTTT
CASSLQGASQPQHF
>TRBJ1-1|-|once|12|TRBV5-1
TGCGCCAGCAGCCCCGACAAGGCTGAAGCTTTCTTT
CASSPDKAEAFF
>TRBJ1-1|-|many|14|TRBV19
TGTGCCAGTAGTATCTTGGGGAGGCACACTGAAGCTTTCTTT
CASSILGRHTEAFF
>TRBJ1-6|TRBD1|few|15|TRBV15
TGTGCCACCAGCAGAGAGGCAGGGGGGAATTCACCCCTCCACTTT
CATSREAGGNSPLHF
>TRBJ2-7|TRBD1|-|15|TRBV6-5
TGTGCCAGCAGCAGGGACAGGGCAAATGGCTACGAGCAGTACTTC
CASSRDRANGYEQYF
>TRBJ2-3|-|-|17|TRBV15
TGTGCCACCAGCAGAGATTTCGGCGGGCGGAGCACAGATACGCAGTATTTT
CATSRDFGGRSTDTQYF
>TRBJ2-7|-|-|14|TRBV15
TGTGCCACCAGCCAAGGGGCAGATTCCTACGAGCAGTACTTC
CATSQGADSYEQYF
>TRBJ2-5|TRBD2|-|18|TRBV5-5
TGTGCCAGCAGCTTGCCTAGTTGGGGACTAGCGGGCCAAGAGACCCAGTACTTC
CASSLPSWGLAGQETQYF
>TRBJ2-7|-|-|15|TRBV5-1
TGCGCCAGCAGCTTGGGGCAGGGAATTGCCTACGAGCAGTACTTC
CASSLGQGIAYEQYF
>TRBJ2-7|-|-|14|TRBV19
TGTGCCAGTACCAGCACAGTAAGCTCCTACGAGCAGTACTTC
CASTSTVSSYEQYF
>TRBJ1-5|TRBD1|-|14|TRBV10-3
TGTGCCATCAGTTTTGACAGGGTCAATCAGCCCCAGCATTTT
CAISFDRVNQPQHF
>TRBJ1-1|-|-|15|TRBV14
TGTGCCAGCAGCCCCACCGGGACACCGAACACTGAAGCTTTCTTT
CASSPTGTPNTEAFF
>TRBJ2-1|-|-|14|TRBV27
TGTGCCAGCAGTTTATCTTGGCAGGGTAATGAGCAGTTCTTC
CASSLSWQGNEQFF
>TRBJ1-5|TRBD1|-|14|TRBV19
TGTGCCAGTAGCCACGGGACAGGCAATCAGCCCCAGCATTTT
CASSHGTGNQPQHF
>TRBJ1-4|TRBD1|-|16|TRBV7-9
TGTGCCAGCAGCCGTTCCGGGACAGGGAATAATGAAAAACTGTTTTTT
CASSRSGTGNNEKLFF
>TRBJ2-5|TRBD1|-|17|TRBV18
TGTGCCAGCTCACCACCGAGAGGGGGACAGGGACAAGAGACCCAGTACTTC
CASSPPRGGQGQETQYF
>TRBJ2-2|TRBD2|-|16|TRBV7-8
TGTGCCAGCAGCTTAGCTAGCGGGAGTAACACCGGGGAGCTGTTTTTT
CASSLASGSNTGELFF
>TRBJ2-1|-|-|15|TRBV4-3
TGCGCCAGCAGCCCCCGTCGCGGGATCTACAATGAGCAGTTCTTC
CASSPRRGIYNEQFF
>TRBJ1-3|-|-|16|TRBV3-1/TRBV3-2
TGTGCCAGCAGCCAAGCGTGGCAGGGCTCTGGAAACACCATATATTTT
CASSQAWQGSGNTIYF
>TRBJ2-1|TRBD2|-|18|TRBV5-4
TGTGCCAGCAGTCGCGGACTAGCGGGAGGGCCCCTTGAGAGAATACGGTTCTTC
CASSRGLAGGPLERIRFF
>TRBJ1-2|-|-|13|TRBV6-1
TGTGCCAGCAGTGAAGCTCGAGGGTGGGGCTACACCTTC
CASSEARGWGYTF
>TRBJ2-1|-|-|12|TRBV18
TGTGCCAGCTCACCGCCCAGTGGTGAGCAGTTCTTC
CASSPPSGEQFF
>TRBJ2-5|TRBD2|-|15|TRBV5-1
TGCGCCAGCAGCTGGGCCGGGGGGGGCGGAGAGACCCAGTACTTC
CASSWAGGGGETQYF
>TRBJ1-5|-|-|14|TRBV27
TGTGCCAGCAGTTTATCGGGGGCACATCAGCCCCAGCATTTT
CASSLSGAHQPQHF
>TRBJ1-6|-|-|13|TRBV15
TGTGCCACCAGCCCAGGCAGGAATTCACCCCTCCACTTT
CATSPGRNSPLHF
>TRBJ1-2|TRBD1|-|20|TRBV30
TGTGCCTGGAGTGTCCGCCACGGCCTTACCAACAGGGGGCGAGGGTATGGCTACACCTTC
CAWSVRHGLTNRGRGYGYTF
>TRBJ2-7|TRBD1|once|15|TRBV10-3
TGTGCCATCAGTGAAAGCCGGGACAGCATGGACGAGCAGTACTTC
CAISESRDSMDEQYF